This T cell receptor beta chain stems from a study of identifying expanded T cells in peripheral blood. Findings of the study overall: Variance in clone template counts between approximately 2-week samples significantly increased with total template count across all healthy donors. Over approximately two and four weeks, about 15 and 19 clones changed, versus 1.2 between replicates.

Worth noting for this clone: Its cognate antigen is unknown.

Assay: immunoSEQ multiplex PCR; the TCRdb copy retains only in-frame clones and omits some. The sample contains about 97,000 clones, around 88% of which appear only once. During the collection period, no donor immune events like infections were recorded. The CDR3 has 15 amino acids. CDR1 SGHVS and CDR2 FNYEAQ come from the germline V gene. V trimming: 4 bases; J trimming: 6 bases; junction bases outside the gene matches: 7. Sequencing input: blood. The chain uses TRBV7-6 and TRBJ2-3, with 10 bases lining up with TRBD2. This clonotype originated in a person between 18 and 70 years old in good health. The CDR3 DNA reads as TGTGCCAGCAGCTCGAGCGGGGGGGTTTGGGATACGCAGTATTTT. Its translation: CASSSSGGVWDTQYF.